Presented here are 3 T cell receptor beta chains from one specimen sequenced in a study of cytomegalovirus exposure and HLA in healthy donors. PCR primers comprised 60 Vbeta and 13 Jbeta primers. Libraries were prepared by immunoSEQ multiplex PCR; TCRdb keeps only in-frame clonotypes and omits some of them. This table holds over 150,000 clones, about 76% found once. Source material: PBMCs. The receptors here all came from a woman between 40 and 55 years old in good health and CMV-seropositive.

The chain recombines TRBV28 with TRBJ1-1, with TRBD1 identical over 7 bases. Germline V gene lookup returns CDR1 MDHEN and CDR2 SYDVKM. With 5 bases clipped from V and 1 base from J, the junction kept 7 bases outside the gene matches. The CDR3 has 15 residues. The CDR3 sequence is CASSAAGTENTEAFF. CDR3 DNA sequence: TGTGCCAGCAGTGCGGCCGGGACAGAGAACACTGAAGCTTTCTTT.

Points on this clone: Germline and junction disagree at one end, which may indicate a read error. The chain has TRBV28 and TRBJ2-7, with 7 bases matching TRBD1. Germline CDR1 is MDHEN and CDR2 is SYDVKM. This CDR3 has 11 residues. CDR3 sequence reads: CASSSSGTDIF. The CDR3 DNA is TGTGCCAGCAGTTCCTCCGGGACAGATATTTTC.

This chain uses TRBV20-1 with TRBJ2-5, with D unresolved. The CDR3 covers 11 residues. V lost 7 bases and J 2 bases, leaving 8 bases between the germline ends. CDR1 is DFQATT, CDR2 SNEGSKA, per germline (reference sequence). This CDR3 reads CSERAQETQYF. For the CDR3, the DNA is TGCAGTGAAAGAGCGCAAGAGACCCAGTACTTC.